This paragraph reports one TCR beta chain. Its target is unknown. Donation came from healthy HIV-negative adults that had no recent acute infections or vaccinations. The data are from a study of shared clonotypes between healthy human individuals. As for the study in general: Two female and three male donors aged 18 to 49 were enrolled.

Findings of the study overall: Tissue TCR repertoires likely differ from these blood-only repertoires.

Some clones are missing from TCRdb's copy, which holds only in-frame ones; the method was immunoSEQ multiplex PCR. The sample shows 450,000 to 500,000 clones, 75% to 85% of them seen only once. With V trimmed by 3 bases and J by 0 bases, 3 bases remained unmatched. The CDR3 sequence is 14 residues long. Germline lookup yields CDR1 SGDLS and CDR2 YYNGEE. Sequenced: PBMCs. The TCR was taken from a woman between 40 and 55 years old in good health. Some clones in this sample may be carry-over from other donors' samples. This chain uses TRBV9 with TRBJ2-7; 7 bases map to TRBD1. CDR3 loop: CASSAGQSSYEQYF. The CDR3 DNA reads TGTGCCAGCAGCGCGGGACAGAGCTCCTACGAGCAGTACTTC.